This is a list of T cell receptor beta chains from one sample in a study of blood T cells in healthy people across ages. TCRdb re-analysed the 5' RACE reads in MiXCR, keeping a single row per CDR3 protein. The table lists about 640,000 distinct CDR3 sequences, about 30% of them singletons. Sequenced material: blood. The receptors shown here come from a woman of 80 years or more in good health. CDR3s include the opening cysteine and the closing phenylalanine or tryptophan. A D gene is named only where the DNA matches it firmly. Clone size, where shown, is once, few, many, or a class for clones that have expanded.

TRBJ2-1	TRBV7-2	few	NA	CASSLEPGGTYSSYNEQFF	TGTGCCAGCAGCTTAGAGCCTGGCGGGACTTATAGCTCCTACAATGAGCAGTTCTTC
TRBJ2-7	TRBV5-1	many	NA	CASSLGLVFYEQYF	TGCGCCAGCAGCTTGGGACTAGTTTTCTACGAGCAGTACTTC
TRBJ2-7	TRBV27	NA	NA	CASSPGKGPYEQYF	TGTGCCAGCAGTCCCGGGAAGGGGCCCTACGAGCAGTACTTC
TRBJ2-5	TRBV6-2/TRBV6-3	many	TRBD2	CASSYSTSGGQETQYF	TGTGCCAGCAGTTACAGCACTAGCGGGGGTCAAGAGACCCAGTACTTC
TRBJ2-7	TRBV2	many	TRBD2	CASRLGTSASYEQYF	TGTGCCAGCAGATTGGGGACTAGCGCCTCCTACGAGCAGTACTTC
TRBJ2-1	TRBV5-1	many	TRBD1	CATAQGQFNNEQFF	TGCGCCACTGCGCAGGGACAGTTTAACAATGAGCAGTTCTTC
TRBJ2-7	TRBV29-1	NA	TRBD2	CSGGTIPYEQYF	TGCAGCGGGGGGACTATTCCCTACGAGCAGTACTTC
TRBJ2-2	TRBV7-8	few	NA	CASSSRAANTGELFF	TGTGCCAGCAGCTCAAGGGCCGCGAACACCGGGGAGCTGTTTTTT
TRBJ2-7	TRBV7-9	many	TRBD1	CASSLGQGAYNEQYF	TGTGCCAGCAGCTTAGGGCAGGGGGCTTACAATGAGCAGTACTTC
TRBJ2-7	TRBV10-3	few	TRBD1	CAISEDRGWDEQYF	TGTGCCATCAGTGAAGACAGGGGTTGGGACGAGCAGTACTTC
TRBJ1-1	TRBV14	few	NA	CASSQNRALNTEAFF	TGTGCCAGCAGCCAGAACAGGGCTTTGAACACTGAAGCTTTCTTT
TRBJ2-1	TRBV19	NA	TRBD1	CASSIEGDRIPSGETQFF	TGTGCCAGTAGTATAGAAGGGGACAGGATCCCTTCAGGGGAGACCCAGTTCTTC
TRBJ1-4	TRBV21-1	few	NA	CASSKGEAGEGPTELFF	TGTGCCAGCAGCAAAGGGGAGGCAGGGGAAGGTCCTACGGAACTGTTTTTT
TRBJ1-1	TRBV5-4	NA	NA	CASSLERGALTEAFF	TGTGCCAGCAGCTTGGAACGGGGGGCGCTCACTGAAGCTTTCTTT
TRBJ2-7	TRBV7-3	NA	NA	CASSLGHSRTYEQYF	TGTGCCAGCAGCCTAGGACACTCACGGACCTACGAGCAGTACTTC
TRBJ1-2	TRBV7-7	NA	NA	CARTDALSFPCYGYTF	TGTGCCAGGACCGACGCCCTTTCCTTCCCTTGCTATGGCTACACCTTC
TRBJ1-2	TRBV7-6	many	NA	CASSLFDSGNGYTF	TGTGCCAGCAGCTTGTTTGACAGTGGCAATGGCTACACCTTC
TRBJ1-6	TRBV5-6	NA	TRBD1	CASSSQLTGLWAPLHF	TGTGCCAGCAGCTCGCAATTGACAGGGCTATGGGCACCCCTCCACTTT